This T cell receptor beta chain was recovered during a study of cytomegalovirus exposure and HLA in healthy donors (TCRdb year 2017). For context, the study as a whole: In an earlier analysis of 550 to 750 of the donors, roughly 300 Gb of sequence data and some 120 million unique TCR beta sequences from 180 million or so T cells were reported. Rather than using new phenotypic data, the later analysis identified candidate immune exposures from TCR beta sequences and from how often those sequences occurred across donors. Because of strong linkage in the cohort, roughly five DR-DQ haplotypes were treated as single units for association and clustering. In a later genetic analysis, genome-wide SNP genotypes for about 55% of the roughly 700 donors were used, and that subset was treated as a discovery cohort. Donor age, sex, ethnicity and CMV serostatus were compiled together with the repertoire data. Every discovery cohort repertoire had been produced on one sequencing platform. About 280 gigabases of sequencing data and 91 million or so unique TCR sequences made up an early release that covered 500 to 700 HLA-typed donors. A later analysis re-analyzed previously published TCR beta repertoires from 666 donors and added high-resolution HLA genotyping to study TCR occurrence patterns. Across about 380 genotyped donors of the cohort, an average of approximately 220,000 unique TCR beta nucleotide sequences per donor were sequenced, and roughly 20% of those sequences were non-productive. The T cell repertoires of around 730 subjects were profiled by immunosequencing and related to cytomegalovirus serostatus. Typing coverage varied by locus: about 620-630 donors for A, B, C, DRB1 and DQB1; 522 for DQA1; about 590 for DPA1; some 470 for DPB1. The study was designed to test whether signatures of past pathogen exposure could be identified by cataloging public T cell receptors. High-throughput TCR immunosequencing, statistical association of individual TCRs with disease status, and machine learning were combined to predict cytomegalovirus infection status. Class I and class II HLA loci were covered by the typing at four-digit resolution. The genetic ancestry cluster associated with self-reported Caucasian donors included about four fifths of the approximately 400 genotyped donors. An earlier analysis of 500 to 750 of the donors applied high-throughput TCR beta sequencing to assess whether each TCR beta V gene segment acted as functional or pseudogenic. Along with the roughly 670-subject first cohort, a separate validation cohort of about 110 different subjects was used.

The cohort was made up of 650 to 700 healthy bone marrow donors. Cohort members were all nominally healthy when sampled, although unrecorded immune exposures were likely present. The donor was CMV seronegative and was included in the group of a few hundred seronegative cohort members. Every donor gave a peripheral blood sample, and the peripheral blood mononuclear cells from that sample were used for TCR beta sequencing. The Qiagen DNeasy Blood Extraction Kit was used to extract genomic DNA from the blood cell samples. On this clone itself: Its specific antigen is unknown. No qualities accompany the bases; no much larger clone lies one base away.

Library prep was done by the immunoSEQ multiplex PCR assay. For the multiplex PCR, a mixture combining 60 forward primers for TCR Vbeta segments and 13 reverse primers for TCR Jbeta segments was used. Amplification of the CDR3 region of rearranged TCR beta genes was performed with a multiplex PCR assay on genomic DNA. Amplified TCR beta libraries were sequenced as 87-base-pair reads on the Illumina HiSeq System. Turning to the authors' computational methods: In a later analysis, tens of millions of unique TCR beta chains were counted across the 500 to 700 repertoires, and roughly 11 million of these chains were shared by at least two donors. A nearest-neighbor algorithm error-corrected the raw reads and collapsed the reads into unique sequences, merging closely related sequences to remove PCR and sequencing errors. To assign V, D and J gene segments, CDR3 sequences were aligned to IMGT reference sequences. For a sequence to be retained, a match of at least six nucleotides was required to both a V gene segment and a J gene segment. Rearrangements were classified as productive when the CDR3 lacked stop codons and remained in frame with V and J, and all other rearrangements were classified as non-productive. CDR3 was defined according to IMGT convention as the region running from the second conserved V-encoded cysteine to the conserved J-encoded phenylalanine. Sequences without an unambiguous match to a single V gene segment were excluded from the earlier analysis of about 640 of the donors. In an earlier analysis of about 590 of the donors, a V segment was called functional when productive rearrangements were above 56.7%, and segregating when the standard deviation between donors exceeded 5%. A statistical classification framework was developed to diagnose cytomegalovirus status using the catalog of TCR beta chain sequences. In a later analysis, TCR nucleotide sequences were compared against IMGT/GENE-DB human TR gene sequences so that V and J genes could be assigned. In a later analysis, CDR3 sequences and most-parsimonious VDJ recombination scenarios were assigned using the TCRdist pipeline. In a later analysis, every TCR beta chain was defined by the combination of its CDR3 amino acid sequence and its V-gene family, and reads without a unique V-gene family were dropped. In a later analysis, around 650 highly shared, low-generation-probability nucleotide sequences were removed to address suspected cross-contamination and a sequencing artifact. In a later analysis, a clonal expansion index was calculated for each public chain from normalized within-repertoire ranks of inferred template counts. Generation probabilities in a later analysis came from a VDJ recombination model fitted to out-of-frame rearrangements, and those results were checked against IGoR. In a later analysis, hypergeometric tests were used to score TCR-TCR, TCR-HLA and TCR-CMV co-occurrence, with a repertoire-size bias correction applied to TCR pairs. In a later analysis, false discovery rates were estimated by permuting HLA or CMV assignments 20 times. A later analysis grouped co-occurring TCRs with DBSCAN, adding TCRdist sequence similarity when clustering within HLA-allele-positive subsets. Repertoires with fewer than 30,000 or more than 120,000 public chains, plus five repertoires with anomalous nucleotide sharing, were excluded from co-occurrence clustering. This immuneACCESS table, as held by TCRdb, lists in-frame sequences with V and J called but not all clones. Of the missing ones, under half trace to an unresolved V gene in checked studies; the others have no known cause. V and J calls and clone size come straight from that table; D and trimming were deduced from the DNA. In this sample the table shows 130,000 or so clones, under 70% of which occur a single time. The leading ten clones occupy 1.5% to 1.7% of the sample.

For CDR1 and CDR2, the germline V gene lists KGHSH and LQKENI. V gives up 3 bases and J gives up 1 base, and the segment between their germline ends measures 18 bases. Including the terminal cysteine and phenylalanine, the CDR3 comprises 18 residues. Of all the DNA, just the CDR3 is kept, 54 bases in frame from base 1. The study at large found these results: In a later analysis, most CMV-associated TCR beta chains were found to appear HLA-restricted, with HLA associations seemingly driven largely by CMV exposure. Strong co-occurrence of HLA alleles, especially DR and DQ, made assigning TCR associations to individual alleles difficult. Broadly in line with IMGT annotations, most TCR beta V segments showed up in productive rearrangements about 87% or about 30% of the time in an earlier analysis of around 600 of the donors. A further reported finding was that TCR beta sequences accurately predicted the HLA-A and HLA-B alleles for most subjects in the first cohort. In vitro tests confirmed that a few of the cytomegalovirus-associated TCR beta chains recognize cytomegalovirus antigens. Most TCR sequences were observed very rarely across donors, whereas some public TCRs were present in many individuals. The authors suggested that the approach could potentially be generalized to other disease states and immunological phenotypes. The earlier analysis of fewer than 750 of the donors excluded some 15 rarely observed V segments, including chromosome 9 orphons, because counts were too low. Linkage disequilibrium might explain the correlated functional status among segregating V segments, but an unknown experimental factor could not be ruled out. Presence/absence analyses assumed roughly uniform sequencing depth across donors, an assumption that may not hold. A total of fewer than 200 TCR beta chains were listed by the study as associated with cytomegalovirus. The classifier was reported to diagnose cytomegalovirus status with high specificity and sensitivity in both the original and validation cohorts. In a later analysis, some 18,000 TCR beta sequences were associated with specific HLA alleles at a false discovery rate of 0.05. In a later analysis, the rate of TCR association differed among HLA loci, with DRB1 alleles having the most associated TCRs and HLA-C alleles having the fewest. Several of the top co-occurrence clusters appeared to be linked to parvovirus B19, influenza, CMV and Epstein-Barr virus, according to a later analysis. The only immune exposure information available for the cohort was CMV serostatus. In this cohort, only TCR beta chains were sequenced, and detectable features were limited by the absence of alpha or paired-chain data. Because HLA typing was unavailable for some donors at each locus, only the typed subset was used in association tests. According to a later genetic analysis, donors in an Asian-associated ancestry cluster had fewer N-insertions in productive TCRs than the roughly 660-donor mean. In a later analysis, HLA-associated TCR beta chains showed more clonal expansion and lower generation probabilities than non-associated chains that were equally common. A cluster of highly shared sequence variants was judged likely to represent a technical artifact of the sequencing pipeline. Because the 87-base-pair reads could not distinguish some IMGT-functional V segments, including TRBV6-2 and TRBV6-3, those segments were excluded. V-gene and J-gene trimming of TCR beta chains was associated with a missense DCLRE1C variant in a later genetic analysis, and the association was replicated in an independent cohort.

Sequenced input: PBMCs. The receptor comes from a man younger than 30 in good health and CMV-seronegative. The chain links TRBV18 with TRBJ1-4, with a weak D call of TRBD1 (5 bases match). The CDR3 reads CASSPNGPTEVTNEKLFF. The nucleotides read TGTGCCAGCTCACCGAACGGACCGACAGAAGTAACTAATGAAAAACTGTTTTTT.